Sequencing of this TCR beta chain was carried out in a study of T cell responses to AZD1222 COVID-19 vaccine. This clone was recorded only once. Its antigen is unknown. Some clones are missing from TCRdb's copy, which holds only in-frame ones; the method was immunoSEQ multiplex PCR. The sample carries 150,000 to 200,000 clones, more than 85% recorded once. The CDR3 has 16 amino acids. Germline V gene sequence: CDR1 SGHRS, CDR2 YFSETQ. V trimming: 0 bases; J trimming: 4 bases; junction bases outside the gene matches: 4. General study findings and limits: Increased Spike-specific TCR breadth and depth were observed after two AZD1222 doses. CD4 TCRs linked to vaccination spanned spike, dominating at 160-218 and 743-854.

The sequence was collected from an adult in good health. Material: peripheral blood, obtained on day 0 of AZD1222 vaccination. This chain uses TRBV5-1 with TRBJ2-2; 9 bases are a match to TRBD2. The CDR3 is CASSLAPSGVTGELFF. Written as DNA, the CDR3 is TGCGCCAGCAGCTTGGCGCCTAGCGGGGTCACCGGGGAGCTGTTTTTT.